This T cell receptor beta chain was found in a study of blood T cells in healthy people across ages. At the level of the study: Template switching recovered approximately one barcoded beta molecule for every two T cells.

For the second PCR, which ran for about 6 to 11 cycles, a sample-barcoded 5' primer and a J-beta primer mix were used. TCRdb passed the 5' RACE reads through MiXCR, listing each CDR3 protein once. The sample records 2 million or so distinct CDR3 sequences, 40% to 55% being singletons. Each individual donor underwent a draw of ten milliliters of peripheral blood. The sample comprised blood. The sequence was collected from a woman between 40 and 55 years old in good health.

This CDR3 reads CASSLVFGSKETQYF. The CDR3 coding sequence is TGCGCCAGCAGCTTGGTATTCGGCAGCAAAGAGACCCAGTACTTC. The chain recombines TRBV5-1 with TRBJ2-5; D not certain. Germline CDR1 is SGHRS and CDR2 is YFSETQ. The V end lost 0 bases, the J end lost 3 bases, and 12 bases lay between the germline ends. The CDR3 has 15 residues.